This entry is about one TCR beta chain. This sample was included in a study of T-cell reconstitution after alpha-beta-depleted transplantation in children. Researchers prepared the TCRbeta library using unique molecular identifiers, the study reports. Each CDR3 protein is one row after TCRdb ran MiXCR on the PCR reads. Of about 460,000 distinct CDR3 sequences listed, around 12% are singletons. The input for sequencing was PBMCs from the stem cell graft donor, taken from the stem cell graft. This clonotype originated in a human donor who donated a stem cell graft to a child with combined immunodeficiency.

CDR3 bases: TGTGCCTGGAGCCGGCAGGGGATCGACGAGCAGTACTTC. Its protein is CAWSRQGIDEQYF. This sequence joins TRBV30 and TRBJ2-7; TRBD1 is a possible D gene (6 bases). Germline CDR1 is GTSNPN and CDR2 is SVGIG (reference sequence). V was clipped by 3 bases and J by 5 bases, with 14 bases between them. CDR3 length equals 13 residues.